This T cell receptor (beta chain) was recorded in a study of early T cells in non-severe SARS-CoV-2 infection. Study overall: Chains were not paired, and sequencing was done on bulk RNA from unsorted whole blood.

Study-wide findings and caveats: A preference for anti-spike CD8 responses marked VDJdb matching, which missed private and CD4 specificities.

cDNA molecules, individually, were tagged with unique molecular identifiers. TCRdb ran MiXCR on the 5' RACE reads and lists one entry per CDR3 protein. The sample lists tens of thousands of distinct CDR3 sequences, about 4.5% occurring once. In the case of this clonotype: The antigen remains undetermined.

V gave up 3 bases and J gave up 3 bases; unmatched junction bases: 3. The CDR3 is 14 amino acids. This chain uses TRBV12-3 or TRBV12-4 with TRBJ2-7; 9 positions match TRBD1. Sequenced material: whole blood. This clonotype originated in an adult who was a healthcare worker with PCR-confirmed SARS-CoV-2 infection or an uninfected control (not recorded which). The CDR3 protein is CASSFWDRDYEQYF. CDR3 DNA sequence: TGTGCCAGCAGTTTTTGGGACAGGGACTACGAGCAGTACTTC.